This entry is about one T cell receptor beta chain. Its antigen remains undetermined. Qualities for individual bases were not recorded, and no much larger clone is one base off. The data were obtained in a study of T cells after yellow fever vaccination (dated by TCRdb to about 2019). With respect to the entire study: The SMART-Seq v4 Ultra Low Input RNA kit was used to prepare libraries from fractions with low cell numbers. Bulk TCR alpha and beta repertoires were sequenced longitudinally to track T-cell clones before and after primary and booster YFV17D yellow fever vaccination. Two healthy male donors, one aged 18 to 30 and one aged 30 to 40 years, were included in the cohort. Blood samples were taken at several timepoints before and after primary and secondary immunization, and bulk PBMC replicates and cell subsets were isolated.

What this sample's treatment or condition label stands for: live attenuated yellow fever vaccine strain. A standard Ficoll-Paque protocol was used to isolate PBMCs from peripheral blood. Dynabeads CD4 and CD8 positive selection kits were used to isolate CD4 and CD8 T-cell fractions. RNA was extracted with TriZol from bulk PBMCs, CD4 and CD8 fractions, and dextramer-positive and dextramer-negative fractions. Study-level results and caveats: Because only two donors were included in the study, the extent to which the findings can be generalized is limited. Compared with the primary T-cell response, the secondary T-cell response was weaker but faster, peaking on day 5 rather than day 15. A small share of clonotypes occurred in both CD4 and CD8 compartments, likely arising from convergent recombination. Because abundant contaminating clonotypes from the bulk population could be contained in FACS-sorted repertoires, computational filtering was required. After the booster, most clones that had expanded after primary vaccination were detected again (about 97% of CD4 and around nine tenths of CD8), suggesting broad maintenance of memory.

Sequencing used an Illumina NovaSeq 6000. TCR cDNA was synthesized by 5'RACE template switching, through which a universal primer site and unique molecular identifiers were introduced. cDNA synthesis was primed from both the TCR alpha and TCR beta constant segments. Library amplification used two PCR steps, and the second PCR step added sample barcodes and sequencing adapters. Sequencing of libraries was done on Illumina HiSeq 2500 (2x100 bp) or NovaSeq (2x150 bp). Concerning the study's data processing: Reads were demultiplexed and collapsed into UMI consensus sequences with MIGEC, and V(D)J alignment was performed with MiXCR. Vaccine-responding clonotypes were defined with edgeR using replicate PBMC samples, requiring FDR below 0.01 and a log2 fold change above 5 up to day 15. Each bulk clonotype received a CD4 or CD8 identity based on whether the sequenced CD4 or CD8 repertoire contained that clonotype at higher abundance. In-frame beta chains were kept once TCRdb had trimmed the public reads at Q25 with fastp and called clones with MiXCR. Each CDR3 protein gets just one entry, which takes the most common genes and DNA from the rows behind it. TCRdb, rather than the study authors, made the V and J calls. Here the sample has some 320,000 distinct CDR3 sequences; around 10% occur a single time. The biggest ten clones account for about 3.5% of the sample.

Trimming costs V 0 bases and J 7 bases, and their ends lie 12 bases apart. The CDR3 has 14 amino acids, counting the end cysteine and phenylalanine. Only CDR3 DNA remains: 42 bases, in frame from the first base. As encoded in the germline V gene (reference sequence), CDR1 is LNHNV while CDR2 is YYDKDF. The rearrangement joined TRBV15 to TRBJ2-5; no D gene is confidently identified. This clonotype was sampled from a man between 18 and 29 years old who received the YFV17D yellow fever vaccine. The sample consisted of CD4+ T cells sorted from PBMCs, taken 45 days after the yellow fever booster vaccination. The sequenced DNA: TGTGCCACCAGCAGAGAAACGGGTTGGGGGACCCAGTACTTC. Translated, this gives CATSRETGWGTQYF. When the CDR3 is completed using the reference TRBV15 and TRBJ2-5 genes on either side, the full variable domain is DAMVIQNPRYQVTQFGKPVTLSCSQTLNHNVMYWYQQKSSQAPKLLFHYYDKDFNNEADTPDNFQSRRPNTSFCFLDIRSPGLGDTAMYLCATSRETGWGTQYFGPGTRLLVL.